One sample yielded the 27 T cell receptor beta chains listed below, sequenced in a study of blood T cell repertoires in COVID-19 (dated by TCRdb to 2018 to 2021). The library was obtained by the immunoSEQ multiplex PCR assay. TCRdb carries this immuneACCESS record with in-frame sequences only. Its versions omit some clonotypes, under half of them owing to an unresolved V gene in the studies checked, with the rest unexplained. This sample gives about 200,000 clones in total; over 80% of them show up just once. Jointly, the top ten make up about 1.3% of the sample. Sequencing was done on a sample of PBMCs or T cells enriched from blood (not recorded which). All receptors derive from a young man who had recovered from COVID-19.

The sample holds one count of this clone. The chain combines TRBV9 with TRBJ1-2; weak D call: TRBD1 (6 bases). The V end was cut by 0 bases, the J end by 1 base, with 7 bases between. The CDR3 spans 14 residues. Germline-derived CDR1 and CDR2 are SGDLS and YYNGEE. The CDR3 region is CASSVDRVNYGYTF. The DNA of the CDR3 is TGTGCCAGCAGCGTAGACAGGGTTAACTATGGCTACACCTTC.

The rearrangement joins TRBV7-2 to TRBJ1-1; the match to TRBD1 covers 7 bases. The CDR3 extends over 14 amino acids. The V segment lost 4 bases and the J segment 4 bases; nucleotides outside the gene matches: 6. Germline V gene lookup returns CDR1 SGHTA and CDR2 FQGNSA. The chain's CDR3 is CASSSLRGRTEAFF. CDR3 DNA: TGTGCCAGCAGCTCATTAAGGGGGCGCACTGAAGCTTTCTTT.

CDR3 coding DNA: TGTGCCGCGGAGAGAATGGAGGGTGGCTACACCTTC. It encodes CAAERMEGGYTF. The chain uses TRBV30 and TRBJ1-2; D is uncertain. V was pared by 8 bases and J by 7 bases, with 17 bases between. The CDR3 extends over 12 amino acids. The germline CDR1 and CDR2 sequences are GTSNPN and SVGIG (reference sequence).

The rearrangement uses TRBV11-2 and TRBJ1-3; 7 bases map to TRBD1. Trimming removed 4 bases from V and 2 bases from J; junction bases left unmatched: 8. The CDR3 loop spans 16 amino acids. Germline lookup yields CDR1 SGHAT and CDR2 FQNNGV. CDR3 DNA sequence: TGTGCCAGCAGCTCCACACAGGGGCGACCTGGAAACACCATATATTTT. Translated: CASSSTQGRPGNTIYF.

The rearrangement uses TRBV27 and TRBJ2-1; tentatively, D is TRBD1 (5 bases). Trimming pared 5 bases from V and 7 bases from J, leaving 9 bases between. Germline V gene data show CDR1 as MNHEY and CDR2 as SMNVEV (reference sequence). This CDR3 is 12 amino acids long. CDR3 residues: CASSAHRNEQFF. The CDR3 nucleotides are TGTGCCAGCAGTGCCCACAGGAATGAGCAGTTCTTC.

The chain recombines TRBV3-1 (or the pseudogene TRBV3-2) with TRBJ2-3; 9 bases line up with TRBD2. CDR1 LGHDT and CDR2 YNNKEL come from the germline V gene (reference sequence). There are 17 residues in the CDR3. Trimming took 4 bases from V and 6 from J; bases not matched to a gene: 14. CDR3 coding DNA: TGTGCCAGCAGCCCCACCGGGGCGGGGGGGGCCTGGGATACGCAGTATTTT. Translated, it gives CASSPTGAGGAWDTQYF.

J is TRBJ2-3 and V is TRBV7-2, with D possibly matching TRBD1 (5 bases). CDR3 size: 15 residues. Per germline, CDR1 SGHTA and CDR2 FQGNSA. V was cut by 1 base and J by 0 bases, with 8 bases left in between. The CDR3 DNA reads TGTGCCAGCAGCTTAGGGGGCCTCAGCACAGATACGCAGTATTTT. Amino acids: CASSLGGLSTDTQYF.

The chain uses TRBV21-1 and TRBJ2-2; the table's D gene call, TRBD1, was not cross checked with the DNA. TRBV21-1 is recorded as a pseudogene. The CDR3 covers 18 residues. The CDR3 DNA is TGTGCCAGCACGGCCCTTTATGGACAGGGGTCGAACACCGGGGAGCTGTTTTTT. As protein: CASTALYGQGSNTGELFF.

This rearrangement joins TRBV11-2 to TRBJ2-2; TRBD1 agrees at 8 bases. The CDR3 covers 16 residues. With 4 bases clipped from V and 3 bases from J, the junction kept 7 bases outside the gene matches. Germline V lookup: CDR1 SGHAT, CDR2 FQNNGV. The CDR3 DNA sequence: TGTGCCAGCAGCTCTACAGGGGGGATCGACACCGGGGAGCTGTTTTTT. Translated, it gives CASSSTGGIDTGELFF.

The chain joins TRBV9 to TRBJ2-2; D might be TRBD1 (6 bases). From germline, CDR1 is SGDLS and CDR2 YYNGEE. Trimming took off 4 bases at V and 8 bases at J, with 18 bases between the two ends. CDR3 length: 15 amino acids. The CDR3 spells CASSPRQASWGELFF. The CDR3 region has the DNA TGTGCCAGCAGCCCCAGACAGGCCTCATGGGGGGAGCTGTTTTTT.

CDR3 bases: TGTGCCAGCCGGAGGGAGCGGGGGCTACCCTACGAGCAGTACTTC. It is translated as CASRRERGLPYEQYF. The V call is TRBV6-6, the J call TRBJ2-7, with TRBD2 identical over 8 bases. V lost 8 bases, J lost 2 bases, and 11 bases stayed unmatched. The germline CDR1 and CDR2 sequences are MNHNY and SVGAGI (reference sequence). The CDR3 is made up of 15 amino acids.

The chain uses TRBV4-3 and TRBJ1-5, with D perhaps TRBD1 (5 bases). This CDR3 is built from 15 residues. Trimming removed 0 bases from V and 2 bases from J, with 8 bases in between. CDR1 and CDR2 from the germline V gene are LGHNA and YSLEER. The CDR3 loop reads CASSQEPRGNQPQHF. The CDR3 nucleotides read TGCGCCAGCAGCCAAGAACCCAGGGGCAATCAGCCCCAGCATTTT.

V gene TRBV24-1 combines with J gene TRBJ1-1; TRBD1 is a possible D gene (5 bases). Germline V gene data show CDR1 as KGHDR and CDR2 as SFDVKD. V lost 1 base and J 13 bases, leaving 24 bases between the germline ends. The CDR3 has 16 residues. CDR3 in amino acids: CATSDFGPGGVSIDFF. CDR3 nucleotides: TGTGCCACCAGTGATTTTGGGCCGGGAGGGGTCTCTATCGATTTCTTT.

The genes are TRBV2 and TRBJ2-5; a weak D match, TRBD1 (6 bases). Germline V gene data show CDR1 as SNHLY and CDR2 as FYNNEI. The CDR3 totals 14 residues. V lost 3 bases and J 2 bases, leaving 10 bases between the germline ends. The CDR3 region has the DNA TGTGCCAGCAGTGAGAACAGGGATCAAGAGACCCAGTACTTC. Translating gives CASSENRDQETQYF. Supplemented by reference TRBV2 and TRBJ2-5, the full variable domain reads EPEVTQTPSHQVTQMGQEVILRCVPISNHLYFYWYRQILGQKVEFLVSFYNNEISEKSEIFDDQFSVERPDGSNFTLKIRSTKLEDSAMYFCASSENRDQETQYFGPGTRLLVL.

The J gene is TRBJ1-3, the V gene TRBV4-1; TRBD1 aligns across 7 bases. This CDR3 region has 17 residues. With V trimmed by 1 base and J by 0 bases, 6 bases remained unmatched. The germline V gene encodes CDR1 MGHRA and CDR2 YSYEKL. CDR3 bases: TGCGCCAGCAGCCAAGTGGACAGGCCTATCTCTGGAAACACCATATATTTT. Translated: CASSQVDRPISGNTIYF.

The V gene is TRBV6-4, the J gene TRBJ2-1; 7 bases line up with TRBD1. Germline V lookup: CDR1 MRHNA, CDR2 SNTAGT. Losses at the gene ends were 3 bases for V and 7 bases for J; bases not matched to a gene: 9. CDR3 length: 15 residues. CDR3 coding DNA: TGTGCCAGCAGTGAAACAACAGGGGATGTTAATGAGCAGTTCTTC. It specifies CASSETTGDVNEQFF.

The V and J genes are TRBV21-1 and TRBJ1-1. TRBV21-1 corresponds to a pseudogene. The length of the CDR3 is 15 residues. The CDR3 sequence: CASSKRKRKNTEAFF. DNA for the CDR3: TGTGCCAGCAGCAAAAGGAAGCGGAAGAACACTGAAGCTTTCTTT.

The chain joins TRBV29-1 to TRBJ1-2; 10 positions match TRBD1. This CDR3 is built from 17 residues. Germline V CDR1 and CDR2: SQVTM, ANQGSEA. V trimming: 0 bases; J trimming: 1 base; junction bases outside the gene matches: 8. This CDR3 reads CSVEDYGQGGFNYGYTF. CDR3 bases: TGCAGCGTTGAAGATTACGGACAGGGGGGATTTAACTATGGCTACACCTTC.

The chain carries TRBV27 and TRBJ1-6; 7 nucleotides line up with TRBD1. From germline, CDR1 is MNHEY and CDR2 SMNVEV (reference sequence). The CDR3 extends over 13 amino acids. J was trimmed by 10 bases and V by 5 bases; bases with no gene match: 5. This chain's CDR3 is CASSVTGVSPLHF. The CDR3 DNA sequence: TGTGCCAGCAGTGTCACAGGGGTCTCACCCCTCCACTTT.

The sample holds a few counts of this clone. The chain uses TRBV19 and TRBJ2-7, with 8 bases that match TRBD1. With 10 bases clipped from V and 9 bases from J, the junction kept 5 bases outside the gene matches. The CDR3 spans 10 residues. From germline, CDR1 is LNHDA and CDR2 SQIVND (reference sequence). The CDR3 spells CATGQGGQYF. CDR3 nucleotide sequence: TGTGCCACCGGACAGGGAGGGCAGTACTTC.

V gene TRBV7-9 combines with J gene TRBJ2-1; 10 nucleotides align to TRBD2. V shed 6 bases and J 9 bases; nucleotides not matched to a gene: 8. Per the germline V gene, CDR1 is SEHNR and CDR2 is FQNEAQ (reference sequence). This CDR3 comprises 14 residues. The CDR3 DNA sequence: TGTGCCAGCAGTCAAGCGGGGGGGCGAGGTGAGCAGTTCTTC. It specifies CASSQAGGRGEQFF.

The V and J genes are TRBV5-1 and TRBJ2-7; TRBD1 matches at 8 bases. The CDR3 has 14 amino acids. Unmatched junction bases numbered 6, after V lost 1 base and J lost 6 bases. CDR1 is SGHRS and CDR2 is YFSETQ in the germline V gene. CDR3 amino acids: CASSLRQGAGEQYF. The CDR3 DNA follows: TGCGCCAGCAGCTTGCGGCAGGGGGCGGGCGAGCAGTACTTC.

The gene calls are TRBV28 and TRBJ2-7; 9 bases align to TRBD2. Germline CDR1 and CDR2: MDHEN and SYDVKM. The trim removed 5 bases at V and 2 bases at J, leaving 10 bases unmatched. CDR3 size: 16 residues. The CDR3 loop reads CASSLFTSGRTYEQYF. CDR3 coding DNA: TGTGCCAGCAGTCTATTTACTAGCGGGCGAACCTACGAGCAGTACTTC.

The chain joins TRBV10-3 to TRBJ1-3, with D uncertain. The CDR3 has 13 amino acids. Germline V gene sequence: CDR1 ENHRY, CDR2 SYGVKD. The germline V and J ends were trimmed by 11 bases and 0 bases, with 11 bases remaining between them. The CDR3 here is CADSNPSGNTIYF. Here the CDR3 DNA reads TGTGCCGACTCTAACCCCTCTGGAAACACCATATATTTT.

The genes are TRBV7-7 and TRBJ2-7; maybe TRBD2 (6 bases). Germline V CDR1 and CDR2: SSHAT, FNYEAQ (reference sequence). The CDR3 consists of 15 residues. Trimming cost V 5 bases and J 6 bases, with 20 bases left between them. The CDR3 here is CASSPSGGTLGEQYF. CDR3 DNA sequence: TGTGCCAGCAGCCCCTCCGGAGGGACCTTAGGCGAGCAGTACTTC. The full variable domain, with the rest looked up from reference TRBV7-7 and TRBJ2-7, is GAGVSQSPRYKVTKRGQDVTLRCDPISSHATLYWYQQALGQGPEFLTYFNYEAQPDKSGLPSDRFSAERPEGSISTLTIQRTEQRDSAMYRCASSPSGGTLGEQYFGPGTRLTVT.

This clone was found once. CDR3 bases: TGTGCCAGCAGCCTGATCTCTAGCGGGGGATACTACAATGAGCAGTTCTTC. This encodes CASSLISSGGYYNEQFF. The chain is built from TRBV6-2 or TRBV6-3 and TRBJ2-1, with 10 bases matching TRBD2. The V gene's germline CDR1 is MNHEY and CDR2 SVGEGT. The CDR3 runs 17 residues. The V segment lost 6 bases and the J segment 3 bases; nucleotides outside the gene matches: 11.

This chain links TRBV29-1 with TRBJ2-7; D is perhaps TRBD2 (5 bases). Germline lookup yields CDR1 SQVTM and CDR2 ANQGSEA. CDR3 length: 13 residues. The V gene lost 4 bases and the J gene lost 5 bases, with 15 bases spanning the gap. CDR3 protein: CSVGGRESHEQYF. As DNA, the CDR3 is TGCAGCGTTGGAGGAAGGGAGTCCCACGAGCAGTACTTC.